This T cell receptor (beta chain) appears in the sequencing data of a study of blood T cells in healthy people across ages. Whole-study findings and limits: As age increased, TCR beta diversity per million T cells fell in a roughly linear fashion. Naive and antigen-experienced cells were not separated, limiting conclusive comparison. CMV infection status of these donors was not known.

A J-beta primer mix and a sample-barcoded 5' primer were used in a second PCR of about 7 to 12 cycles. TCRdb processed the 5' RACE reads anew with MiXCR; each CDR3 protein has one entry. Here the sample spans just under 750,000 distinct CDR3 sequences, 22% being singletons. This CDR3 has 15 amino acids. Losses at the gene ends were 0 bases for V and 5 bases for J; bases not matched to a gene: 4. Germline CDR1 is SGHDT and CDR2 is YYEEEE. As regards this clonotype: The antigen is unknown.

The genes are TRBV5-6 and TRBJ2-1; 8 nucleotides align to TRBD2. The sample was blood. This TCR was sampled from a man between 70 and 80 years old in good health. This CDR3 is CASSLVGAGDNEQFF. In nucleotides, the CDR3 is TGTGCCAGCAGCTTGGTGGGAGCGGGAGACAATGAGCAGTTCTTC.